Below are 30 T cell receptor beta chains sequenced from a single sample in a study of tumor-infiltrating lymphocytes in oesophageal squamous cell carcinoma. TCRdb independently ran MiXCR on the PCR reads; one entry per CDR3 protein. The sample yields around 15,000 distinct CDR3 sequences, around 51% seen once. The specimen was esophageal tumor tissue. The receptors were gathered from a female donor with esophageal squamous cell carcinoma.

The CDR3 protein is CASSLKDSYEQYF. The DNA for the CDR3 is TGTGCCAGCAGCTTAAAGGACTCCTACGAGCAGTACTTC. This chain connects TRBV7-4 to TRBJ2-5; D uncertain. Judging by the DNA end, TRBJ2-7 fits better; the J call may be wrong. Germline CDR1 SGHVT, CDR2 SQSDAQ. The CDR3 loop spans 13 amino acids.

This clonotype has a single count. The J gene is TRBJ2-5, the V gene TRBV7-6, with D perhaps matching TRBD1 (6 bases). Matching the DNA end better, TRBJ1-2 makes the J call doubtful. This CDR3 is built from 16 residues. Germline V CDR1 and CDR2: SGHVS, FNYEAQ. The CDR3 sequence: CASSLATGALHYGYTF. DNA of the CDR3: TGTGCCAGCAGCTTAGCGACAGGAGCACTTCACTATGGCTACACCTTC.

V gene TRBV7-9 combines with J gene TRBJ2-4, with TRBD1 as a possible D gene (7 bases). CDR1 SEHNR and CDR2 FQNEAQ come from the germline V gene (reference sequence). The CDR3 is made up of 17 amino acids. V lost 5 bases to trimming and J lost 0 bases, with 17 bases between them. The CDR3 sequence is CASSLPPGGRAKNIQYF. For the CDR3, the DNA is TGTGCCAGCAGCCTTCCTCCAGGGGGGAGAGCCAAAAACATTCAGTACTTC.

To note about this clonotype: In this CDR3 the conserved last residue, phenylalanine or tryptophan, is missing, so a read error is likely. The DNA is left out, because the CDR3 cannot be placed on it with certainty; the CDR3 is given as TCRdb lists it. The rearrangement joins TRBV11-2 to TRBJ1-6; no check of the table's D call, TRBD1, against the DNA was made. The CDR3 extends over 16 residues, inclusive of both ends. In germline, CDR1 is SGHAT, CDR2 FQNNGV. The CDR3 loop reads CASSSGQGHYEQYFGP.

The chain uses TRBV7-6 and TRBJ2-5, with D hard to call. The DNA end is a closer match to TRBJ2-1, so the J assignment may be wrong. CDR1 is SGHVS and CDR2 is FNYEAQ in the germline V gene. This CDR3 comprises 14 residues. The CDR3 is CASSLGEIGNEQFF. CDR3 bases: TGTGCCAGCAGCTTAGGCGAAATCGGCAATGAGCAGTTCTTC.

This chain uses TRBV6-1 with TRBJ2-1; 9 nucleotides agree with TRBD1. The junction had 11 bases not matched to a gene; V was cut back by 6 bases and J by 5 bases. This CDR3 has 16 amino acids. The germline gives CDR1 MNHNS, CDR2 SASEGT. Here the CDR3 DNA reads TGTGCCAGCAGGCGTCCGGGACAGGGTGTGAACAATGAGCAGTTCTTC. Its protein product is CASRRPGQGVNNEQFF.

The chain links TRBV7-3 to TRBJ2-2, with unresolved D. Germline V lookup: CDR1 SGHTA, CDR2 FQGTGA. CDR3 length: 12 residues. The V gene lost 3 bases and the J gene lost 2 bases, with 1 base spanning the gap. CDR3 amino acids: CASSFNTGELFF. The CDR3 DNA follows: TGTGCCAGCAGCTTCAACACCGGGGAGCTGTTTTTT.

The gene calls are TRBV6-5 and TRBJ2-7, with a tentative D call TRBD2 (5 bases). The J call may be in error: the DNA end matches TRBJ2-1 better. This CDR3 spans 15 amino acids. Per the germline V gene, CDR1 is MNHEY and CDR2 is SVGAGI. CDR3 sequence: CASPALAGRGNEQFF. DNA of the CDR3: TGTGCCAGCCCGGCCTTGGCAGGTCGGGGCAATGAGCAGTTCTTC.

The rearrangement uses TRBV27 and TRBJ2-3, with D possibly being TRBD1 (5 bases). Germline loops: CDR1 MNHEY, CDR2 SMNVEV (reference sequence). The CDR3 consists of 13 residues. The V and J ends lost 10 bases and 1 base respectively, with 12 bases between them. The CDR3, as DNA: TGTGCCACCCTAGGGGTCGGCACAGATACGCAGTATTTT. It yields the protein CATLGVGTDTQYF.

For this clonotype: Mismatch with germline at one junction end may stem from a read error. This chain links TRBV6-6 with TRBJ2-6, with 10 nucleotides matching TRBD1. The germline V gene has CDR1 MNHNY and CDR2 SVGAGI (reference sequence). There are 14 residues in the CDR3. CDR3 sequence: CASSSGQGYSPLHF. The CDR3 nucleotides are TGTGCCAGCAGTTCGGGACAGGGGTATTCACCCCTCCACTTC.

V is TRBV7-6 and J is TRBJ2-7; no reliable D call. TRBJ2-1 matches the DNA end more closely, so the J call is doubtful. The germline CDR1 and CDR2 sequences are SGHVS and FNYEAQ. CDR3 size: 13 residues. As DNA, the CDR3 is TGTGCCAGCAGCTTAGACATAAACAATGAGCAGTTCTTC. Protein product: CASSLDINNEQFF.

In its sample, this clonotype was seen a few times. The chain carries TRBV6-1 and TRBJ1-6, with 8 positions matching TRBD1. CDR1 is MNHNS and CDR2 is SASEGT in the germline V gene. Trimming at V came to 5 bases and at J to 7 bases, leaving 4 bases not matched to a gene. CDR3 length: 14 residues. The CDR3 loop reads CASSPGGENSPLHF. The CDR3 DNA reads as TGTGCCAGCAGTCCAGGGGGCGAGAATTCACCCCTCCACTTT.

The chain carries TRBV25-1 and TRBJ2-6; TRBD1 is a possible D gene (6 bases). This CDR3 has 14 amino acids. The V and J ends lost 7 bases and 2 bases respectively, with 9 bases between them. The germline gives CDR1 MGHDK, CDR2 SYGVNS. In DNA, the CDR3 is TGTGCCAGCACGAACAGGGCTGGGGCCAACGTCCTGACTTTC. Translated: CASTNRAGANVLTF.

Details on this clonotype: Because the CDR3 is missing its conserved closing phenylalanine or tryptophan, this is likely a read error. It is unclear where the CDR3 begins or ends on the DNA, so no DNA is shown, and the CDR3 is as TCRdb lists it. The chain links TRBV7-6 to TRBJ2-6; the table's D gene call, TRBD1, was not cross checked with the DNA. CDR1 is SGHVS, CDR2 FNYEAQ, per germline. The CDR3 spans 15 residues, counting both ends. This CDR3 is CASSPGLGDTQYFGA.

This chain links TRBV6-4 with TRBJ2-4; a weak D match, TRBD1 (6 bases). This CDR3 comprises 14 residues. Trimming stripped 6 bases from V and 8 bases from J, with 17 bases between. Germline V CDR1 and CDR2: MRHNA, SNTAGT. CDR3: CASSPSTGSHIQYF. In nucleotides, the CDR3 is TGTGCCAGCAGCCCCTCGACAGGCTCGCACATTCAGTACTTC.

This clonotype was seen just once. This chain joins TRBV12-3 or TRBV12-4 and TRBJ2-5; TRBD1 agrees at 9 bases. V shed 6 bases and J 11 bases; nucleotides not matched to a gene: 16. The CDR3 totals 15 residues. CDR3 protein: CASRGQGNSYNEQYF. CDR3 bases: TGTGCCAGCAGAGGACAGGGGAATTCCTACAATGAGCAGTACTTC.

This clonotype has only one observation. In DNA, the CDR3 is TGTGCCAGCAATCAAGACAGTCCGGGCAGCCAGACCCAGTACTTC. Its protein is CASNQDSPGSQTQYF. The chain couples TRBV6-1 to TRBJ2-3, with D tentatively TRBD1 (5 bases). Near its end, the DNA agrees better with TRBJ2-5, so the J call may be wrong. CDR3 length equals 15 residues. In germline, CDR1 is MNHNS, CDR2 SASEGT.

The V call is TRBV6-1, the J call TRBJ2-5; D perhaps matches TRBD2 (6 bases). In germline, CDR1 is MNHNS, CDR2 SASEGT. The CDR3 length is 15 residues. Trimming pared 0 bases from V and 2 bases from J, leaving 10 bases between. This CDR3 is CASSEAVGGQETQYF. The CDR3 nucleotides read TGTGCCAGCAGTGAAGCGGTCGGGGGACAAGAGACCCAGTACTTC.

A note on this clonotype: At one boundary the junction diverges from the germline segment, which might be a read error. The V and J genes are TRBV6-2 or TRBV6-3 and TRBJ1-5, with 8 bases aligning to TRBD1. The CDR3 totals 16 residues. Germline V gene data show CDR1 as MNHEY and CDR2 as SVGEGT. CDR3 coding DNA: TGTGCCAGCAGCGACGACAGGGGAAGGGGCAATCAGCCCCGGCATTTT. Amino acids: CASSDDRGRGNQPRHF.

A single count supports this clonotype. This rearrangement joins TRBV7-3 to TRBJ1-4; TRBD1 matches at 7 bases. The CDR3 extends over 15 amino acids. V dropped 1 base and J dropped 6; count of bases not matched to a gene: 5. Germline CDR1 is SGHTA and CDR2 is FQGTGA. CDR3 in DNA: TGTGCCAGCAGCTTAAGGACAGGCTCTTATGAAAAACTGTTTTTT. It yields the protein CASSLRTGSYEKLFF.

This chain joins TRBV7-6 and TRBJ2-5; D is perhaps TRBD1 (6 bases). Gene TRBJ2-1 matches the end of the DNA better, so the J call may be wrong. Per germline, CDR1 SGHVS and CDR2 FNYEAQ. The CDR3 consists of 18 residues. The DNA for the CDR3 is TGTGCCAGCAGTTCAGTTCGGACCGGGACAAATAACTACAATGAGCAGTTCTTC. Translating it yields CASSSVRTGTNNYNEQFF.

This clonotype was detected only a few times. V is TRBV5-6 and J is TRBJ2-3; 11 bases line up with TRBD2. The CDR3 has 15 residues. The trim removed 2 bases at V and 3 bases at J, leaving 2 bases unmatched. Per the germline V gene, CDR1 is SGHDT and CDR2 is YYEEEE. CDR3 region: CASSFSGRVTDTQYF. CDR3 nucleotide sequence: TGTGCCAGCAGCTTTAGCGGGAGGGTAACAGATACGCAGTATTTT.

This clonotype was seen many times. The chain carries TRBV2 and TRBJ2-1; 8 bases agree with TRBD1. The J call is in doubt because the DNA end fits TRBJ2-7 better. This CDR3 contains 14 residues. Germline V gives CDR1 SNHLY, CDR2 FYNNEI. CDR3 region: CASSEDRDQYEQYF. The CDR3 DNA sequence: TGTGCCAGCAGTGAGGACAGGGACCAATACGAGCAGTACTTC.

This clonotype has ten or more counts. The rearrangement joins TRBV5-5 to TRBJ2-7; 7 bases fit TRBD1. Germline CDR1 is SGHKS and CDR2 is YYEKEE (reference sequence). The CDR3 is made up of 15 amino acids. Trimming removed 4 bases from V and 0 bases from J; junction bases left unmatched: 7. CDR3 loop: CASSRPGQHSYEQYF. In DNA form, the CDR3 reads TGTGCCAGCAGCCGCCCGGGACAGCACTCCTACGAGCAGTACTTC.

This clonotype was seen repeatedly, ten times or more. The rearrangement joins TRBV7-3 to TRBJ2-3, with no clear D. The V end lost 2 bases, the J end lost 0 bases, and 6 bases lay between the germline ends. This CDR3 is 14 amino acids long. Germline V lookup: CDR1 SGHTA, CDR2 FQGTGA. As DNA, the CDR3 is TGTGCCAGCAGCTTAGGAGCTAGCACAGATACGCAGTATTTT. Amino acid sequence: CASSLGASTDTQYF.

The J gene is TRBJ2-1, the V gene TRBV7-2; TRBD2 agrees at 9 bases. V dropped 1 base and J dropped 8; count of bases not matched to a gene: 6. This CDR3 region has 15 residues. Germline V CDR1 and CDR2: SGHTA, FQGNSA. In nucleotides, the CDR3 is TGTGCCAGCAGCTTAGGCGGGGGGGGAGCAGATGAGCAGTTCTTC. As protein: CASSLGGGGADEQFF.

Points on this clonotype: This is likely a read error, given that the CDR3 carries no conserved phenylalanine or tryptophan at its end. The limits of the CDR3 on the DNA are not certain, so only TCRdb's listed CDR3 is given. The chain combines TRBV7-8 with TRBJ2-6; TRBD2, as called in the table, went unchecked against the DNA. 8 amino acids form the CDR3, both terminal residues included. Germline V gene data show CDR1 as SGHVS and CDR2 as FQNEAQ. CDR3 loop: CASSLVPS.

This chain joins TRBV10-2 and TRBJ2-3; D assignment may be TRBD1 or TRBD2 (5 bases each). Germline V gene data show CDR1 as WSHSY and CDR2 as SAAADI. This CDR3 has 13 amino acids. V shed 5 bases and J shed 6 bases, with 12 bases lying between them. This CDR3 reads CASSRDPADTQYF. The CDR3 nucleotides are TGCGCCAGCAGTAGGGACCCTGCGGATACGCAGTATTTT.

The chain combines TRBV7-6 with TRBJ2-3; D unclear. CDR1 is SGHVS and CDR2 is FNYEAQ in the germline V gene. The CDR3 has 13 amino acids. With 2 bases removed from V and 6 bases from J, the gap between germline ends came to 9 bases. The CDR3 DNA is TGTGCCAGCAGCTTAATCTTCTGGGATACGCAGTATTTT. Translated, it gives CASSLIFWDTQYF.

Ten or more counts support this clonotype. The rearrangement uses TRBV10-3 and TRBJ2-5, with D possibly being TRBD2 (7 bases). This CDR3 is built from 13 residues. The V end lost 3 bases, the J end lost 5 bases, and 10 bases lay between the germline ends. CDR1 and CDR2 from the germline V gene are ENHRY and SYGVKD. The CDR3 reads CAISDRGAETQYF. The CDR3 DNA follows: TGTGCCATCAGTGATCGGGGGGCTGAGACCCAGTACTTC.